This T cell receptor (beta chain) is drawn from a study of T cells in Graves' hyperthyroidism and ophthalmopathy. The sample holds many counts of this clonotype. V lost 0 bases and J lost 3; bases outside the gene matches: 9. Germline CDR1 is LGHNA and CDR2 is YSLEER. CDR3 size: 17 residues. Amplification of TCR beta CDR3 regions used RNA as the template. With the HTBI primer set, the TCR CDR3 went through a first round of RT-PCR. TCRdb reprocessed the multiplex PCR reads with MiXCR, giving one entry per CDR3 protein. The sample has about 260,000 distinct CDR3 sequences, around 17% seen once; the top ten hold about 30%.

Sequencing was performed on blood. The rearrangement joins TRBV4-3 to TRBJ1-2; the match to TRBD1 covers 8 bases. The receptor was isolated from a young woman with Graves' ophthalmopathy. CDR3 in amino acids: CASSQDRTGGSDYGYTF. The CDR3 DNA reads TGCGCCAGCAGCCAAGATCGAACAGGGGGATCAGACTATGGCTACACCTTC.